This T cell receptor beta chain was observed in a study of human T cells and chemical hapten exposure. Germline CDR1 reads LGHNA; CDR2 reads YNFKEQ. The CDR3 runs to 17 residues. With 3 bases clipped from V and 0 bases from J, the junction kept 5 bases outside the gene matches. Many counts were recorded for this clonotype. TCRdb reprocessed the RACE reads via MiXCR and lists one record per CDR3 protein. In the table there are fewer than 70,000 distinct CDR3 sequences, roughly 11% of which are singletons. Time point noted: pre-sensitization, week 0. Treatment noted: therapeutic diphenylcyclopropenone sensitization with weekly scalp DPC.

The chain couples TRBV4-2 to TRBJ2-2; 9 nucleotides line up with TRBD2. The clonotype was recovered from a woman between 50 and 59 years old with alopecia areata. Some clones in this sample may be carry-over from other donors' samples. The sequenced sample was whole blood, obtained in connection with sensitization to the hapten diphenylcyclopropenone (DPC). CDR3 DNA sequence: TGTGCCAGCAGCCAGAGGACTAGCGCCGCGAACACCGGGGAGCTGTTTTTT. It is translated as CASSQRTSAANTGELFF.